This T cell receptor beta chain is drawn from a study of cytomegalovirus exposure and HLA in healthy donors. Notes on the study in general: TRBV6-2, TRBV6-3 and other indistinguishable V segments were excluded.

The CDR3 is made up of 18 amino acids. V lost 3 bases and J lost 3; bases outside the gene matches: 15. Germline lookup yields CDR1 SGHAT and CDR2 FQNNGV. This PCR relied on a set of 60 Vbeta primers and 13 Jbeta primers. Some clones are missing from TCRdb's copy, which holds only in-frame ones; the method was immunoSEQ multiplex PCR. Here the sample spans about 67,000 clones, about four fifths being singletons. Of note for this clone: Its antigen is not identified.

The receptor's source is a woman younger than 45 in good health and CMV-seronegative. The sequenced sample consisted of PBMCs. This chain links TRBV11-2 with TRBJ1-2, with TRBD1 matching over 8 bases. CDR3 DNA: TGTGCCAGCAGCTTGGGGGGGGCAGGGGGCCTTGGGTACTATGGCTACACCTTC. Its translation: CASSLGGAGGLGYYGYTF.